The clone carrying this T cell receptor (beta chain) showed up many times. Its antigen remains unidentified. As for time point: patch test 2, 6 weeks after DPC sensitization. As for treatment: therapeutic diphenylcyclopropenone sensitization with weekly scalp DPC. TCRdb fed the RACE reads into MiXCR, producing one record per CDR3 protein. This table holds 96,000 or so distinct CDR3 sequences, roughly a tenth found once. The data belong to a study of human T cells and chemical hapten exposure. Across the whole study: Upper-back patches of 0.01% DPC were read at 6 days.

General study findings and limits: As patch test score rose, PT1 expanded TCR counts tended to rise as well.

Trimming removed 7 bases at V and 2 bases at J, with 23 bases between. The germline CDR1 and CDR2 sequences are LNHDA and SQIVND (reference sequence). The CDR3 totals 18 residues. The source material was whole blood, sampled in connection with sensitization to the hapten diphenylcyclopropenone (DPC). The clonotype comes from a woman between 40 and 50 years old with alopecia areata. Some clones in this sample may be carry-over from other donors' samples. The V call is TRBV19, the J call TRBJ2-2; D unresolved. The CDR3 nucleotides are TGTGCCAGTACCCCTCCCCCCTATACCAGATATAACACCGGGGAGCTGTTTTTT. The encoded protein is CASTPPPYTRYNTGELFF. Based on the CDR3 plus reference TRBV19 and TRBJ2-2, the full variable domain is DGGITQSPKYLFRKEGQNVTLSCEQNLNHDAMYWYRQDPGQGLRLIYYSQIVNDFQKGDIAEGYSVSREKKESFPLTVTSAQKNPTAFYLCASTPPPYTRYNTGELFFGEGSRLTVL.